This TCR beta chain was sequenced during a study of shared clonotypes between healthy human individuals. Study outcomes and limitations: The generation probabilities recorded for non-shared clonotypes fell below those of clonotypes shared by all four donors. Donor scarcity curtailed the genetic and exposure-history diversity represented herein.

Concerning this clone itself: Its antigen is unidentified.

Germline V gene sequence: CDR1 MNHNS, CDR2 SASEGT. The CDR3 contains 13 residues. Deletions cut 1 base from V and 10 bases from J, with 13 bases between. Sequencing was performed with immunoSEQ multiplex PCR; in TCRdb, only in-frame clones are kept and a portion is missing. The sample has more than 1.2 million clones; 98% are singletons. The TCR originated in a man aged 25 to 40 in good health. The sample was naive CD4+ T cells sorted from blood. Subset indicated: CD45RA+ positively selected. The V gene is TRBV6-1, the J gene TRBJ1-1; D gene ambiguous. The CDR3 here is CASSEVAGSRAFF. The CDR3 nucleotides are TGTGCCAGCAGTGAAGTCGCCGGGAGTAGAGCTTTCTTT.